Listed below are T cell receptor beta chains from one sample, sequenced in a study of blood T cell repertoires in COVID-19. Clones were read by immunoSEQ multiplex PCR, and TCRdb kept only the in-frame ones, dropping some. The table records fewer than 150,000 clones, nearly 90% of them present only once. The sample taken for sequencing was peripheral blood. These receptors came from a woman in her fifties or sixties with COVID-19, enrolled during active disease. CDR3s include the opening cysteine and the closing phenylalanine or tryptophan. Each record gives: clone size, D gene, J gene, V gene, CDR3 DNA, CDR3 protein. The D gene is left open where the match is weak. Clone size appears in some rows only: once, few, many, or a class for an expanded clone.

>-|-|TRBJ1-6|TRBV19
TGTGCCAGTAGTAAAAGGACTGGAAATTCACCCCTCCACTTT
CASSKRTGNSPLHF
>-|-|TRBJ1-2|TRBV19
TGTGCCAGTAGTATCTTACGGGGAGATGGCTACACCTTC
CASSILRGDGYTF
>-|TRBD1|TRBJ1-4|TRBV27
TGTGCCAGCAGTTTACGGCAGGGGGCGGCTAATGAAAAACTGTTTTTT
CASSLRQGAANEKLFF
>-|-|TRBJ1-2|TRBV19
TGTGCCAGTAATGATTACCAGGGCTACACCTTC
CASNDYQGYTF
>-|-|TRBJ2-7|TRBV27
TGTGCCAGCAGTTTTGTGGTGGGGGGGGCTTACGAGCAGTACTTC
CASSFVVGGAYEQYF
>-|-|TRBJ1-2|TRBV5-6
TGTGCCAGCAGCTTAGGACAGCACTATGGCTACACCTTC
CASSLGQHYGYTF
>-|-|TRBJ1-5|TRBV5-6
TGTGCCAGCAGCTCCCGGCGGGGGGCGAGTCAGCCCCAGCATTTT
CASSSRRGASQPQHF
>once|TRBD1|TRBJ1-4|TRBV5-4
TGTGCCAGCAGCTTGACAGGGGGAGGCGGTAATGAAAAACTGTTTTTT
CASSLTGGGGNEKLFF
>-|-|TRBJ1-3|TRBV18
TGTGCCAGCTCATCCTGGACGGACAGCTCTGGAAACACCATATATTTT
CASSSWTDSSGNTIYF
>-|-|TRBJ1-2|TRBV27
TGTGCCAGCGGACACCCTACTAACTATGGCTACACCTTC
CASGHPTNYGYTF
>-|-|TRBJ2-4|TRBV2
TGTGCCAGCACCCGGGACACCTACAAAAACATTCAGTACTTC
CASTRDTYKNIQYF
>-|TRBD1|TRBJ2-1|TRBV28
TGTGCCAGCAGTTCCGGGACAGGTTATGAGCAGTTCTTC
CASSSGTGYEQFF
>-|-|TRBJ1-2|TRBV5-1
TGCGCCAGCAGCGCCAGGGGAAGTAACTATGGCTACACCTTC
CASSARGSNYGYTF
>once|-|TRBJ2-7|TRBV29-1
TGCAGCGTTGTAACAGCCAACAAAGGCGAGCAGTACTTC
CSVVTANKGEQYF
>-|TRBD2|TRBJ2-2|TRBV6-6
TGTGCCAGCAGCTACAGAATTCTAGCGGGGGGGCCGAACACCGGGGAGCTGTTTTTT
CASSYRILAGGPNTGELFF
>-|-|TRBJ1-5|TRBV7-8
TGTGCCAGCAGCTTAAACTATGGAGATTATAGCAATCAGCCCCAGCATTTT
CASSLNYGDYSNQPQHF
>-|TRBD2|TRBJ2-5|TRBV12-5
TGTGCTAGTGGTTGGACCCCTGAGGGTTCGCGCGGGGGGGCGACCCAGTACTTC
CASGWTPEGSRGGATQYF
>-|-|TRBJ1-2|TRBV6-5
TGTGCCAGCAGTCGGACCGGAGGGGGCTACACCTTC
CASSRTGGGYTF
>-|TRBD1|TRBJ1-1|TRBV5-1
TGCGCCAGCAGCTTACAGGGGGTGTCTTTCTTT
CASSLQGVSFF
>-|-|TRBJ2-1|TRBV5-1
TGCGCCAGCAGCTCCCGCCCTCCATCTTCGAGCTCCTACAATGAGCAGTTCTTC
CASSSRPPSSSSYNEQFF
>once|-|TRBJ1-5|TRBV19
TGTGCCAGTAGTAGGGCCGGCTTAGTGCCCCAGCATTTT
CASSRAGLVPQHF
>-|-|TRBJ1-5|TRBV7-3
TGTGCCAGCAGCTTACCCGGAGCGGATCAGCCCCAGCATTTT
CASSLPGADQPQHF
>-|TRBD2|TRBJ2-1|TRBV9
TGTGCCAGCAGCGTAAGAGGACCGCGGGGGGATAATGAGCAGTTCTTC
CASSVRGPRGDNEQFF
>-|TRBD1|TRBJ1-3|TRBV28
TGTGCCAGCAGTTCCCTAACAGGGGCGGAGGGAAACACCATATATTTT
CASSSLTGAEGNTIYF
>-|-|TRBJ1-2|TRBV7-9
TGTGCCAGCAGCTTCGTCGGGGGTCCGGGGGGAGGCTACACCTTC
CASSFVGGPGGGYTF
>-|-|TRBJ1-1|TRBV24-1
TGTGCCACCAGTGAGGCGGATTGTGACACTGAAGCTTTCTTT
CATSEADCDTEAFF
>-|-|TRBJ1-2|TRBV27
TGTGCCAGCAGTTCGACACCAAGGGGCTATGGCTACACCTTC
CASSSTPRGYGYTF
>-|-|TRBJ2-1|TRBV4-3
TGCGCCAGCAGCCCGTATCAGGGATACAATGAGCAGTTCTTC
CASSPYQGYNEQFF